The 30 T cell receptor beta chains reported below all come from one sample, sequenced in a study of shared clonotypes between healthy human individuals. Data came from immunoSEQ multiplex PCR; TCRdb stores just in-frame clones and leaves some out. The table includes some 980,000 clones, 60% to 85% detected once. The sample taken for sequencing was memory CD4+ T cells sorted from blood. Subset in this sample: CD45RA-negative fraction. The receptors were sampled from a man aged 18 to 30 in good health.

This chain connects TRBV7-3 to TRBJ1-1; weak D call: TRBD1 (5 bases). The germline V gene encodes CDR1 SGHTA and CDR2 FQGTGA. Trimming took off 4 bases at V and 0 bases at J, with 12 bases between the two ends. The CDR3 consists of 15 residues. For the CDR3, the DNA is TGTGCCAGCAGCTCCGGGACGGCCGTGAACACTGAAGCTTTCTTT. Protein product: CASSSGTAVNTEAFF.

The V gene is TRBV7-2, the J gene TRBJ2-3, with 7 bases aligning to TRBD1. The junction had 14 bases not matched to a gene; V was cut back by 5 bases and J by 9 bases. The CDR3 totals 15 residues. Per germline, CDR1 SGHTA and CDR2 FQGNSA. The DNA of the CDR3 is TGTGCCAGCAGCGTCCCTCGACAGGGTTGGTCAACGCAGTATTTT. This translates into CASSVPRQGWSTQYF.

This clone was recorded once. The V gene is TRBV5-5, the J gene TRBJ1-6; D unresolved. V was cut by 0 bases and J by 9 bases, with 4 bases left in between. The CDR3 runs to 12 residues. Per the germline V gene, CDR1 is SGHKS and CDR2 is YYEKEE (reference sequence). The CDR3 loop is CASSLVLSPLHF. In nucleotides, the CDR3 is TGTGCCAGCAGCTTGGTTCTTTCACCCCTCCACTTT.

The chain is built from TRBV19 and TRBJ2-3; no firm D call. Germline CDR1 reads LNHDA; CDR2 reads SQIVND (reference sequence). The CDR3 has 13 residues. V lost 4 bases to trimming and J lost 3 bases, with 8 bases between them. The CDR3 DNA sequence: TGTGCCAGTAGTAGAAGAGTAACAGATACGCAGTATTTT. Translated, it gives CASSRRVTDTQYF.

The chain carries TRBV29-1 and TRBJ2-7; 10 nucleotides line up with TRBD2. V shed 2 bases and J 2 bases; nucleotides not matched to a gene: 0. The CDR3 loop spans 13 amino acids. Germline CDR1 reads SQVTM; CDR2 reads ANQGSEA. CDR3 bases: TGCAGCGTTGAACTAGCGGGAGCCTACGAGCAGTACTTC. It encodes CSVELAGAYEQYF.

The chain uses TRBV18 and TRBJ2-7; possibly TRBD2 for D (6 bases). The CDR3 is 12 residues long. The germline gives CDR1 KGHSH, CDR2 LQKENI. The V end lost 8 bases, the J end lost 0 bases, and 8 bases lay between the germline ends. The CDR3 region has the DNA TGTGCCAGCCGGGGGAGCTCCTACGAGCAGTACTTC. Translation: CASRGSSYEQYF.

In this sample, this clone turned up once. J is TRBJ1-4 and V is TRBV27; a weak D match, TRBD1 (5 bases). The CDR3 has 16 amino acids. Trimming took 8 bases from V and 0 from J, leaving 16 bases between them. Germline assignment: CDR1 MNHEY and CDR2 SMNVEV (reference sequence). The CDR3 DNA is TGTGCCAGCCCACCTCTCGGGGACCCAACTAATGAAAAACTGTTTTTT. Translating gives CASPPLGDPTNEKLFF.

This clone occurred once. This chain uses TRBV2 with TRBJ2-3; 14 bases map to TRBD2. Germline V gene data show CDR1 as SNHLY and CDR2 as FYNNEI. The ends lost 9 bases at V and 3 bases at J; junction bases unmatched: 5. The CDR3 consists of 15 residues. CDR3 residues: CARGLAGGSTDTQYF. As DNA, the CDR3 is TGTGCCAGAGGACTAGCGGGAGGTTCGACAGATACGCAGTATTTT. Full variable domain (rest looked up from reference TRBV2 and TRBJ2-3): EPEVTQTPSHQVTQMGQEVILRCVPISNHLYFYWYRQILGQKVEFLVSFYNNEISEKSEIFDDQFSVERPDGSNFTLKIRSTKLEDSAMYFCARGLAGGSTDTQYFGPGTRLTVL.

This chain connects TRBV6-6 to TRBJ2-3; 7 positions agree with TRBD1. V lost 6 bases and J lost 1; bases outside the gene matches: 7. Germline lookup yields CDR1 MNHNY and CDR2 SVGAGI (reference sequence). The CDR3 sequence is 15 residues long. In nucleotides, the CDR3 is TGTGCCAGCAGACATGGGACAGATCGCACAGATACGCAGTATTTT. Translating it yields CASRHGTDRTDTQYF.

The rearrangement links TRBV30 to TRBJ1-5; 8 nucleotides agree with TRBD1. The CDR3 is 15 residues long. Germline V gives CDR1 GTSNPN, CDR2 SVGIG (reference sequence). V dropped 1 base and J dropped 6; count of bases not matched to a gene: 8. CDR3 bases: TGTGCCTGGAGTGACGGACAGGGAAGGAGTCAGCCCCAGCATTTT. This codes for CAWSDGQGRSQPQHF.

The chain combines TRBV6-6 with TRBJ2-5, with TRBD1 matching over 9 bases. This CDR3 spans 15 amino acids. With 6 bases clipped from V and 5 bases from J, the junction kept 10 bases outside the gene matches. In germline, CDR1 is MNHNY, CDR2 SVGAGI (reference sequence). CDR3 protein: CASRSGQGRGETQYF. DNA of the CDR3: TGTGCCAGCAGGAGTGGACAGGGGCGTGGGGAGACCCAGTACTTC.

The chain couples TRBV19 to TRBJ2-1; D might be TRBD2 (6 bases). The CDR3 consists of 17 residues. V dropped 1 base and J dropped 3 bases, with 16 bases sitting between them. The germline CDR1 and CDR2 sequences are LNHDA and SQIVND (reference sequence). The CDR3 sequence: CASSIVGDSIYYNEQFF. CDR3 in DNA: TGTGCCAGTAGTATAGTCGGGGACTCCATCTACTACAATGAGCAGTTCTTC.

Here the CDR3 reads CASTAEEGAREKLFF. Written as DNA, the CDR3 is TGTGCCAGCACAGCCGAGGAGGGGGCCCGGGAAAAACTGTTTTTT. The chain uses TRBV6-1 and TRBJ1-4, with 7 bases that match TRBD1. V lost 7 bases to trimming and J lost 8 bases; unmatched junction nucleotides: 13. From germline, CDR1 is MNHNS and CDR2 SASEGT. This CDR3 is built from 15 residues.

This chain uses TRBV5-4 with TRBJ2-5, with D possibly matching TRBD1 (6 bases). V was clipped by 2 bases and J by 4 bases, with 18 bases between them. Germline V gene sequence: CDR1 SGHNT, CDR2 YYREEE (reference sequence). There are 16 residues in the CDR3. The CDR3 bases are TGTGCCAGCAGCTTCTCCGGGACACCCGGAAGAGAGACCCAGTACTTC. Translation: CASSFSGTPGRETQYF. Supplemented by reference TRBV5-4 and TRBJ2-5, the full variable domain reads ETGVTQSPTHLIKTRGQQVTLRCSSQSGHNTVSWYQQALGQGPQFIFQYYREEENGRGNFPPRFSGLQFPNYSSELNVNALELDDSALYLCASSFSGTPGRETQYFGPGTRLLVL.

The chain employs TRBV7-2 and TRBJ2-5; TRBD1 matches 9 bases. The junction had 7 bases not matched to a gene; V was cut back by 4 bases and J by 4 bases. The CDR3 runs 15 residues. The germline V gene encodes CDR1 SGHTA and CDR2 FQGNSA. The CDR3: CASSSGTGSAETQYF. The DNA for the CDR3 is TGTGCCAGCAGCTCCGGGACAGGGTCGGCAGAGACCCAGTACTTC.

V gene TRBV10-1 combines with J gene TRBJ2-7; no clear D. Germline V gives CDR1 WNHNN, CDR2 SYGVQD (reference sequence). The CDR3 has 11 amino acids. V was pared by 10 bases and J by 0 bases, with 7 bases between. The CDR3 protein is CATGSSYEQYF. The DNA of the CDR3 is TGCGCCACAGGCAGCTCCTACGAGCAGTACTTC.

The chain uses TRBV30 and TRBJ2-4; perhaps TRBD2 as D (6 bases). Germline V gene lookup returns CDR1 GTSNPN and CDR2 SVGIG (reference sequence). V gave up 3 bases and J gave up 8 bases, with 14 bases separating them. The length of the CDR3 is 13 residues. The CDR3 protein is CAWSGTGVDIQYF. The CDR3 nucleotides are TGTGCCTGGAGCGGGACGGGGGTGGACATTCAGTACTTC. Based on the CDR3 plus reference TRBV30 and TRBJ2-4, the full variable domain is SQTIHQWPATLVQPVGSPLSLECTVEGTSNPNLYWYRQAAGRGLQLLFYSVGIGQISSEVPQNLSASRPQDRQFILSSKKLLLSDSGFYLCAWSGTGVDIQYFGAGTRLSVL.

The J gene is TRBJ1-2, the V gene TRBV6-6; TRBD1 agrees at 9 bases. Germline V CDR1 and CDR2: MNHNY, SVGAGI (reference sequence). After removal of 7 bases from V and 4 bases from J, the junction contained 7 bases not matched to a gene. The CDR3 loop spans 14 amino acids. The CDR3 region has the DNA TGTGCCAGCACTCCGGGACAGGGATTCTATGGCTACACCTTC. It specifies CASTPGQGFYGYTF.

The chain couples TRBV6-1 to TRBJ2-3; a possible D gene is TRBD1 (6 bases). The V gene lost 4 bases and the J gene lost 4 bases, with 21 bases spanning the gap. The CDR3 has 17 residues. Germline V lookup: CDR1 MNHNS, CDR2 SASEGT. In nucleotides, the CDR3 is TGTGCCAGCAGTGGGCGACAGGTTGCCCAACGCGCAGATACGCAGTATTTT. This sequence encodes CASSGRQVAQRADTQYF.

The chain joins TRBV2 to TRBJ2-5, with D perhaps TRBD1 or TRBD2 (5 bases each). The CDR3 contains 14 residues. Germline-derived CDR1 and CDR2 are SNHLY and FYNNEI. Trimming removed 3 bases at V and 5 bases at J, with 13 bases between. CDR3 protein: CASSDGGLRETQYF. CDR3 DNA sequence: TGTGCCAGCAGTGATGGGGGTTTGAGGGAGACCCAGTACTTC.

This chain joins TRBV30 and TRBJ2-6, with no clear D. The CDR3 extends over 13 amino acids. Trimming shortened V by 3 bases and J by 0 bases, and 3 bases separated the two germline ends. CDR1 is GTSNPN and CDR2 is SVGIG in the germline V gene (reference sequence). The CDR3 is CAWRFSGANVLTF. The CDR3 coding sequence is TGTGCCTGGAGGTTCTCTGGGGCCAACGTCCTGACTTTC.

The chain is built from TRBV2 and TRBJ2-5; 12 bases are a match to TRBD2. The CDR3 runs to 14 residues. Germline-derived CDR1 and CDR2 are SNHLY and FYNNEI. Germline trimming cut 5 bases from V and 5 bases from J; bases unmatched to any gene: 3. The CDR3 sequence is CASSTSGGRETQYF. The CDR3 DNA reads as TGTGCCAGCAGTACTAGCGGGGGGCGGGAGACCCAGTACTTC.

This clone was observed a handful of times. A clone one base away is much larger, so this may be a read error. The V gene is TRBV11-2, the J gene TRBJ1-1; 7 bases are a match to TRBD1. Germline CDR1 SGHAT, CDR2 FQNNGV. The CDR3 covers 13 residues. The junction had 2 bases not matched to a gene; V was cut back by 6 bases and J by 1 base. The CDR3 spells CASRRQGNTEAFF. In DNA, the CDR3 is TGTGCCAGCAGACGACAGGGGAACACTGAAGCTTTCTTT.

The V gene is TRBV19, the J gene TRBJ1-2; D remains ambiguous. Germline V gene lookup returns CDR1 LNHDA and CDR2 SQIVND (reference sequence). The CDR3 is made up of 15 amino acids. V was clipped by 5 bases and J by 8 bases, with 21 bases between them. The CDR3 spells CASSPRTVSILGYTF. The DNA for the CDR3 is TGTGCCAGTAGTCCGCGGACCGTTTCCATATTAGGCTACACCTTC.

The chain recombines TRBV10-3 with TRBJ2-7; the match to TRBD1 covers 7 bases. Germline CDR1 ENHRY, CDR2 SYGVKD. The V segment lost 5 bases and the J segment 2 bases; nucleotides outside the gene matches: 3. There are 13 residues in the CDR3. CDR3 sequence (DNA): TGTGCCATCAGTAGGGACAGAGCCTACGAGCAGTACTTC. The encoded protein is CAISRDRAYEQYF.

This rearrangement joins TRBV2 to TRBJ2-5; 8 bases map to TRBD2. Germline CDR1 is SNHLY and CDR2 is FYNNEI. CDR3 length equals 14 residues. The J segment lost 5 bases and the V segment lost 2 bases, leaving 4 bases of the junction unmatched. The CDR3 loop reads CASSESRGGETQYF. The CDR3 coding sequence is TGTGCCAGCAGTGAATCCCGGGGGGGGGAGACCCAGTACTTC.

The chain carries TRBV19 and TRBJ1-2, with 9 bases matching TRBD1. The germline V gene encodes CDR1 LNHDA and CDR2 SQIVND (reference sequence). The V and J ends lost 4 bases and 8 bases, in that order; junction bases with no gene match: 5. The length of the CDR3 is 13 residues. CDR3 amino acids: CASSTWTGEGYTF. CDR3 DNA sequence: TGTGCCAGTAGTACCTGGACAGGGGAGGGCTACACCTTC.

This rearrangement joins TRBV9 to TRBJ2-1, with D perhaps assigned TRBD1 or TRBD2 (5 bases each). The CDR3 spans 16 residues. V lost 0 bases and J 3 bases, leaving 13 bases between the germline ends. The V gene's germline CDR1 is SGDLS and CDR2 YYNGEE. CDR3 bases: TGTGCCAGCAGCGTAGATGGGGGTACCGACTACAATGAGCAGTTCTTC. It specifies CASSVDGGTDYNEQFF.

This chain connects TRBV18 to TRBJ2-1; TRBD1 is a possible D gene (6 bases). The CDR3 spans 13 residues. Germline V gives CDR1 KGHSH, CDR2 LQKENI. Trimming removed 3 bases from V and 6 bases from J, with 9 bases in between. CDR3 nucleotides: TGTGCCAGCTCACCTTTACAGGGCAATGAGCAGTTCTTC. Protein: CASSPLQGNEQFF.

A few counts support this clone. The J gene is TRBJ1-1, the V gene TRBV27; unclear D gene. The CDR3 spans 13 residues. The V and J ends lost 4 bases and 0 bases respectively, with 6 bases between them. Germline V lookup: CDR1 MNHEY, CDR2 SMNVEV (reference sequence). CDR3 sequence (DNA): TGTGCCAGCAGTTATGGAGTGAACACTGAAGCTTTCTTT. Amino acids: CASSYGVNTEAFF.